The 8 T cell receptor beta chains below were found in one sample sequenced in a study of CD8 T cells in ankylosing spondylitis. TCRdb redid the calling of the 5' RACE reads with MiXCR, one entry per CDR3 protein. This sample carries 25,000 or so distinct CDR3 sequences, approximately 8% of them seen once, and the ten largest clones take 25% to 35%. The specimen was blood. These receptors were obtained from a male donor with ankylosing spondylitis or in good health (not recorded which).

The rearrangement links TRBV29-1 to TRBJ2-2; 7 bases are a match to TRBD2. The CDR3 sequence is 16 residues long. Trimming took 4 bases from V and 2 from J; bases not matched to a gene: 10. Germline V lookup: CDR1 SQVTM, CDR2 ANQGSEA. CDR3 sequence (DNA): TGCAGCGTTGTTGGTCTTAGCGGGTTTAACACCGGGGAGCTGTTTTTT. This encodes CSVVGLSGFNTGELFF.

This clonotype occurred many times. The chain uses TRBV7-2 and TRBJ2-4, with 12 bases fitting TRBD2. V was pared by 5 bases and J by 8 bases, with 13 bases of the junction left unmatched. The germline gives CDR1 SGHTA, CDR2 FQGNSA. This CDR3 has 17 residues. The CDR3 region has the DNA TGTGCCAGCAGCCGCGGGACTAGCGGGCCCCCAGGACACATTCAGTACTTC. Its translation is CASSRGTSGPPGHIQYF.

This chain connects TRBV9 to TRBJ1-1; TRBD1 might be the D (5 bases). V lost 7 bases and J 3 bases, leaving 13 bases between the germline ends. CDR1 is SGDLS, CDR2 YYNGEE, per germline. There are 13 residues in the CDR3. In DNA form, the CDR3 reads TGTGCCAGCGCCTTCGGGGGGGACACTGAAGCTTTCTTT. It encodes CASAFGGDTEAFF.

This clonotype was detected only once. The gene calls are TRBV6-1 and TRBJ2-1; 10 bases are a match to TRBD2. This CDR3 is 16 amino acids long. Germline V gene sequence: CDR1 MNHNS, CDR2 SASEGT. V shed 4 bases and J 0 bases; nucleotides not matched to a gene: 3. CDR3 amino acids: CASSVLAGYSYNEQFF. Here the CDR3 DNA reads TGTGCCAGCAGTGTACTAGCGGGGTACTCCTACAATGAGCAGTTCTTC.

J is TRBJ2-3 and V is TRBV6-5; no clear D gene. V lost 10 bases and J 4 bases, leaving 12 bases between the germline ends. CDR3 length equals 12 residues. CDR1 and CDR2 from the germline V gene are MNHEY and SVGAGI. DNA for the CDR3: TGTGCCACAGCAGACGGCCCAGATACGCAGTATTTT. It is translated as CATADGPDTQYF.

For the CDR3, the DNA is TGTGCCAGCAGCCGTGGGACAGGGCTATACCTTCCTGAAGCTTTCTTT. This translates into CASSRGTGLYLPEAFF. The rearrangement joins TRBV3-1 to TRBJ1-1, with TRBD1 identical over 9 bases. The CDR3 length is 16 residues. Per the germline V gene, CDR1 is LGHDT and CDR2 is YNNKEL (reference sequence). V lost 4 bases to trimming and J lost 6 bases; unmatched junction nucleotides: 12.

The genes are TRBV15 and TRBJ2-5; D tentatively fits TRBD1 or TRBD2 (5 bases each). Germline assignment: CDR1 LNHNV and CDR2 YYDKDF (reference sequence). CDR3 length: 12 amino acids. The V and J ends lost 2 bases and 5 bases respectively, with 6 bases between them. The CDR3 region has the DNA TGTGCCACCAGCAGATGGGGGGAGACCCAGTACTTC. It encodes CATSRWGETQYF.

This clonotype was recorded a few times. The J gene is TRBJ2-3, the V gene TRBV6-2 or TRBV6-3, with D possibly TRBD2 on 6 matching bases. The CDR3 loop spans 19 amino acids. Germline V gene lookup returns CDR1 MNHEY and CDR2 SVGEGT. V lost 3 bases and J lost 1, with 23 bases in between. The CDR3 sequence is CASSYISGWASTGTDTQYF. In nucleotides, the CDR3 is TGTGCCAGCAGTTATATTAGCGGTTGGGCCTCTACCGGCACAGATACGCAGTATTTT.